This T cell receptor beta chain was sequenced for a study of blood T cell repertoires in COVID-19 (dated by TCRdb to 2018 to 2021). For the wider study: Samples covering the acute and convalescent phases of COVID-19 were provided by collaborators in the United States, Italy and Spain. The material from the prospective study consisted of cDNA or gDNA derived from T cells, B-cell-depleted T cells, or PBMCs. The dataset comprised deeply sampled blood TCRbeta repertoires from subjects exposed to, actively infected with, or recovered from COVID-19. The repertoires were released in a freely available public database intended as a resource for research on the immune response to SARS-CoV-2. Samples were obtained from the ongoing ImmuneRACE study (first 160 participants) and from approximately 1,200 subjects provided by 6 global collaborators. A de-identified subject ID, COVID-19 status, age in years and sex were almost always included in the sample metadata. Where available, HLA class I and class II types were taken from metadata supplied by the sample provider and were not determined by assay-based typing.

Whole blood was collected in K2EDTA tubes by collaborating institutions according to the institutions' own protocols. For TCRbeta analysis, collaborators shipped samples in one of three forms: frozen whole blood, isolated PBMCs, or DNA extracted from either of those sample types. The immunoSEQ Assay, a bias-controlled multiplex PCR, was used to amplify TCRbeta CDR3 regions from genomic DNA. In the authors' own workflow: The number of nucleated cells in each sample was estimated from the amplification of reference gene primers within the assay. To quantify the absolute abundance of each unique TCRbeta CDR3 rearrangement, sequence reads were collapsed and filtered. For each sample, productive Simpson clonality was calculated as the square root of Simpson's diversity index over productive rearrangements. TCRdb holds this immuneACCESS table with in-frame rearrangements only. Some clones are missing; in checked studies, unresolved V genes explain under half, and the rest has no known cause. D and trimming were read from the DNA, whereas the V and J calls and clone size are those reported in that table. For this sample there are about 88,000 clones; roughly 90% appear just once. The ten biggest clones cover 1.5% to 2% of the sample.

A single count supports this clone. It has no known antigen specificity. No much larger clone exists at a distance of one base, and base qualities are not known. Including the terminal cysteine and phenylalanine, the CDR3 comprises 12 residues. The read is trimmed to its CDR3 DNA, 36 bases read in frame from base 1. The germline ends are 3 bases apart after V is trimmed by 0 bases and J by 5 bases. Based on the germline V gene, the CDR1 and CDR2 sequences are SGDLS and YYNGEE. On the study overall, not on this receptor specifically: How much clinical and demographic metadata was included differed by source and by participant, and the metadata was provided uncurated.

The chain is encoded by TRBV9 joined to TRBJ2-1, with an unclear D gene assignment. This sequence originates from a man aged 60 to 69 with acute or convalescent COVID-19. The sample comprised peripheral blood. The CDR3 corresponds to CASSVVNNEQFF. The bases are TGTGCCAGCAGCGTAGTAAACAATGAGCAGTTCTTC.